These 23 T cell receptor beta chains were all obtained from the same sample, sequenced in a study of beta chain features in type 1 diabetes. Study observations and caveats: TCRB CDR3s from Type 1 diabetes patients were moderately but significantly shorter in all four CD4+ subsets.

Their antigen targets remain unknown. cDNA synthesis used the whole RNA isolate, giving expressed TCRB sequences. Only in-frame clones appear in the TCRdb table, and some are missing; sequencing was by immunoSEQ multiplex PCR. The sample includes 640,000 or so clones, around 15% of them seen just once. Sequenced sample: naive CD4+ T cells from blood. The receptors here all came from a young man with type 1 diabetes.

The sample holds a few counts of this clone. This chain uses TRBV18 with TRBJ1-6, with TRBD1 as a possible D gene (5 bases). V lost 3 bases and J 10 bases, leaving 22 bases between the germline ends. The CDR3 extends over 17 amino acids. Germline loops: CDR1 KGHSH, CDR2 LQKENI. In DNA form, the CDR3 reads TGTGCCAGCTCACCCACACCCACGCCGAATGGGGGGTCACCCCTCCACTTT. This codes for CASSPTPTPNGGSPLHF.

The J gene is TRBJ1-2, the V gene TRBV5-4; TRBD1 agrees at 10 bases. J was trimmed by 6 bases and V by 3 bases; bases with no gene match: 8. The CDR3 runs to 15 residues. Germline lookup yields CDR1 SGHNT and CDR2 YYREEE (reference sequence). CDR3 residues: CASSSGTGDLHGYTF. CDR3 coding DNA: TGTGCCAGCAGCTCAGGGACAGGGGATTTACATGGCTACACCTTC.

The V and J genes are TRBV2 and TRBJ1-1; D uncertain. CDR3 length: 14 residues. The V gene's germline CDR1 is SNHLY and CDR2 FYNNEI. V lost 4 bases, J lost 5 bases, and 14 bases lay in between. The CDR3: CASSGWARRTEAFF. The CDR3 DNA follows: TGTGCCAGCAGTGGTTGGGCTCGGCGGACTGAAGCTTTCTTT.

This rearrangement joins TRBV2 to TRBJ2-1, with D tentatively TRBD1 or TRBD2 (5 bases each). The CDR3 is 14 residues long. CDR1 SNHLY and CDR2 FYNNEI come from the germline V gene. The V and J ends lost 6 bases and 8 bases respectively, with 17 bases between them. CDR3 sequence: CASSPGAPRDEQFF. CDR3 nucleotide sequence: TGTGCCAGCAGCCCCGGGGCCCCAAGGGATGAGCAGTTCTTC.

This clone was picked up a small number of times. The J gene is TRBJ1-6, the V gene TRBV4-2; maybe TRBD1 (5 bases). The length of the CDR3 is 16 residues. CDR1 LGHNA and CDR2 YNFKEQ come from the germline V gene. The V and J ends lost 4 bases and 3 bases respectively, with 13 bases between them. The CDR3 reads CASSPGEGNYNSPLHF. The CDR3 DNA is TGTGCCAGCAGCCCGGGGGAGGGCAACTATAATTCACCCCTCCACTTT.

This clone was observed a few times. The genes are TRBV5-1 and TRBJ1-2; D unresolved. Trimming cost V 4 bases and J 8 bases, with 18 bases left between them. The germline gives CDR1 SGHRS, CDR2 YFSETQ. This CDR3 region has 14 residues. The CDR3 nucleotides read TGCGCCAGCAGCCCTACCTATTATGGTGGGGGCTACACCTTC. Protein sequence: CASSPTYYGGGYTF.

The chain uses TRBV6-5 and TRBJ1-2, with D possibly being TRBD1 (5 bases). Per germline, CDR1 MNHEY and CDR2 SVGAGI. The V and J ends lost 6 bases and 4 bases respectively, with 12 bases between them. The CDR3 sequence is 13 residues long. The CDR3 region is CASSPRAFYGYTF. DNA of the CDR3: TGTGCCAGCAGCCCCAGGGCCTTCTATGGCTACACCTTC.

The rearrangement links TRBV29-1 to TRBJ2-7; TRBD1 or TRBD2 may be the D gene (5 bases each). There are 14 residues in the CDR3. V lost 5 bases and J 7 bases, leaving 21 bases between the germline ends. The germline gives CDR1 SQVTM, CDR2 ANQGSEA. CDR3: CSVLDGTSIWEQYF. The CDR3 bases are TGCAGCGTTCTGGACGGGACGTCCATTTGGGAGCAGTACTTC.

The gene calls are TRBV13 and TRBJ2-1, with TRBD2 matching 11 bases. Germline CDR1 PRHDT, CDR2 FYEKMQ (reference sequence). There are 15 residues in the CDR3. After removal of 1 base from V and 6 bases from J, the junction contained 2 bases not matched to a gene. CDR3 DNA: TGTGCCAGCAGCTTAGTAGCGGGGGGGCCCAATGAGCAGTTCTTC. Translating gives CASSLVAGGPNEQFF.

This clone was found a few times. This chain connects TRBV7-6 to TRBJ1-2; no clear D gene. V shed 2 bases and J shed 8 bases, with 15 bases lying between them. Germline CDR1 is SGHVS and CDR2 is FNYEAQ. CDR3 size: 14 residues. The CDR3 DNA reads as TGTGCCAGCAGCTTATCCACCGGGGATAGCGGCTACACCTTC. Amino acid sequence: CASSLSTGDSGYTF.

This clone was observed a handful of times. This chain joins TRBV6-1 and TRBJ2-3; a weak D match, TRBD1 (5 bases). CDR1 and CDR2 (germline): MNHNS, SASEGT. The CDR3 contains 14 residues. Trimming took off 4 bases at V and 3 bases at J, with 11 bases between the two ends. The CDR3, as DNA: TGTGCCAGCAGTGCTGGGGCCGGGACAGATACGCAGTATTTT. It translates to CASSAGAGTDTQYF.

The gene calls are TRBV6-5 and TRBJ2-7, with D possibly TRBD1 on 6 matching bases. CDR3 size: 15 residues. CDR1 is MNHEY, CDR2 SVGAGI, per germline. V gave up 4 bases and J gave up 3 bases, with 16 bases separating them. The CDR3 DNA is TGTGCCAGCAGTTTCAAAGTCACAGGGTTCTACGAGCAGTACTTC. Protein product: CASSFKVTGFYEQYF.

This clone was observed a handful of times. The chain couples TRBV7-2 to TRBJ2-2, with 9 bases aligning to TRBD2. Losses at the gene ends were 1 base for V and 4 bases for J; bases not matched to a gene: 4. The CDR3 length is 16 residues. Germline CDR1 is SGHTA and CDR2 is FQGNSA. CDR3: CASSLERGASTGELFF. CDR3 sequence (DNA): TGTGCCAGCAGCTTAGAGCGGGGGGCGAGCACCGGGGAGCTGTTTTTT.

This chain uses TRBV6-1 with TRBJ1-2, with D unresolved. Germline V gene sequence: CDR1 MNHNS, CDR2 SASEGT. Trimming left V 2 bases short and J 2 bases short, with 6 bases between. CDR3 length: 13 residues. CDR3 sequence (DNA): TGTGCCAGCAGTGAACAGGCGAACTATGGCTACACCTTC. As protein: CASSEQANYGYTF.

The chain combines TRBV20-1 with TRBJ1-5; weak D call: TRBD1 (5 bases). V lost 2 bases and J lost 12, with 11 bases in between. Germline loops: CDR1 DFQATT, CDR2 SNEGSKA (reference sequence). The length of the CDR3 is 11 residues. The CDR3, as DNA: TGCAGTGCTAGATCCGGGGCCTTCCAGCATTTT. This encodes CSARSGAFQHF.

This chain uses TRBV30 with TRBJ1-5, with TRBD1 matching over 10 bases. CDR3 length: 18 residues. V shed 0 bases, J shed 4 bases, and the junction held 12 bases outside the gene matches. Per the germline V gene, CDR1 is GTSNPN and CDR2 is SVGIG (reference sequence). CDR3 sequence reads: CAWSVSRTGGLGNQPQHF. CDR3 DNA sequence: TGTGCCTGGAGTGTTTCCCGGACAGGGGGTTTAGGTAATCAGCCCCAGCATTTT.

Remarks on this clone: At the DNA level, this CDR3 is encoded by other sequences in the same sample as well. The chain has TRBV6-5 and TRBJ1-2; 7 bases align to TRBD1. J was trimmed by 3 bases and V by 3 bases; bases with no gene match: 4. The length of the CDR3 is 14 residues. The V gene's germline CDR1 is MNHEY and CDR2 SVGAGI. In DNA form, the CDR3 reads TGTGCCAGCAGTTATTTCGACAGGGACTATGGCTACACCTTC. It is translated as CASSYFDRDYGYTF.

In its sample, this clone was seen a few times. The J gene is TRBJ2-3, the V gene TRBV9; D gene uncertain. The CDR3 is made up of 13 amino acids. The V end lost 1 base, the J end lost 6 bases, and 9 bases lay between the germline ends. Germline V CDR1 and CDR2: SGDLS, YYNGEE. CDR3 bases: TGTGCCAGCAGCGTAAGGGCGCAGGATACGCAGTATTTT. It encodes CASSVRAQDTQYF.

This clone was seen only a few times. The sample holds other DNA sequences that translate to the same CDR3. The chain couples TRBV10-3 to TRBJ1-1; no reliable D call. Trimming shortened V by 2 bases and J by 2 bases, and 6 bases separated the two germline ends. Germline V gene sequence: CDR1 ENHRY, CDR2 SYGVKD. The CDR3 is 13 residues long. The CDR3 loop is CAISEGRNTEAFF. The CDR3 region has the DNA TGTGCCATCAGTGAGGGGAGAAACACTGAAGCTTTCTTT.

The chain links TRBV18 to TRBJ1-1, with TRBD1 identical over 7 bases. This CDR3 is built from 16 residues. The germline CDR1 and CDR2 sequences are KGHSH and LQKENI. Unmatched junction bases numbered 7, after V lost 2 bases and J lost 1 base. The CDR3 loop reads CASSPTTGMKNTEAFF. The DNA for the CDR3 is TGTGCCAGCTCACCAACGACAGGGATGAAGAACACTGAAGCTTTCTTT.

This clone was seen only a few times. This chain joins TRBV30 and TRBJ2-3; 8 bases fit TRBD2. Germline CDR1 and CDR2: GTSNPN and SVGIG (reference sequence). The CDR3 is 15 residues long. The V gene end was trimmed by 1 base and the J gene end by 5 bases; junction bases not matched to a gene: 8. The CDR3 DNA is TGTGCCTGGAGTGAAACGGGGGGGCCAATAGATACGCAGTATTTT. Translating gives CAWSETGGPIDTQYF.

The chain carries TRBV25-1 and TRBJ1-6; D ambiguous. This CDR3 comprises 15 residues. Germline V gives CDR1 MGHDK, CDR2 SYGVNS. With 5 bases removed from V and 5 bases from J, the gap between germline ends came to 13 bases. CDR3 amino acids: CASSQGGPNNSPLHF. In nucleotides, the CDR3 is TGTGCCAGCAGTCAAGGCGGACCTAATAATTCACCCCTCCACTTT.

V usage is TRBV11-2 and J usage is TRBJ1-5; TRBD1 is a possible D gene (5 bases). Trimming removed 1 base at V and 6 bases at J, with 13 bases between. CDR3 length: 15 residues. Germline CDR1 reads SGHAT; CDR2 reads FQNNGV. The CDR3 nucleotides read TGTGCCAGCAGCTTAGGAGGAGGGGAGGGTCAGCCCCAGCATTTT. This codes for CASSLGGGEGQPQHF.